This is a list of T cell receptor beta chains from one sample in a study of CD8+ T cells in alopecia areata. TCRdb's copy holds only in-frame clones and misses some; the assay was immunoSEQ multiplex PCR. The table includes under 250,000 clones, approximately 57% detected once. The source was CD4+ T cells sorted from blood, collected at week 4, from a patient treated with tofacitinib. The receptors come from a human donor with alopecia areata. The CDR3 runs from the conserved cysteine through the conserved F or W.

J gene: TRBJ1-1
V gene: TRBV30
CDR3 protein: CAWTARDTEAFF

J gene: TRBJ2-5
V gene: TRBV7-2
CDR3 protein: CASSLRTGGETQYF

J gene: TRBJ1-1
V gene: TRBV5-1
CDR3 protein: CASSLRPQGQAFF

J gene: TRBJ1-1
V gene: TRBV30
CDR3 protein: CAWSLPGTANTEAFF

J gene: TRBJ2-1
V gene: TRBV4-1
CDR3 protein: CASSRSLTGTTNEQFF

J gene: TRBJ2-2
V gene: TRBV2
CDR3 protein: CASLRQGGTGELFF

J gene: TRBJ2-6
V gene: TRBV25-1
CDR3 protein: CASSWGLSGANVLTF

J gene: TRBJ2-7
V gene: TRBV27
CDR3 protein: CASSPRDRVSYEQYF

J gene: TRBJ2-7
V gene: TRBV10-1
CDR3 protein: CASSESVQGWYF

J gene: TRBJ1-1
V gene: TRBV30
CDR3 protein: CAWSAWRVRGFVEAFF

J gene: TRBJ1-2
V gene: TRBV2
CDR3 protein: CASSEAGGMGYTF

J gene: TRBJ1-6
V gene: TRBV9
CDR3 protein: CASSVSGQLVESPLHF

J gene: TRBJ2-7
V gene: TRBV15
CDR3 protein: CATSNSGGTYEQYF

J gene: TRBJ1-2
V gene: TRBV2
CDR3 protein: CASSEATSYGYTF

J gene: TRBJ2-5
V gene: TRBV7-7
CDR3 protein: CASSWDRQETQYF

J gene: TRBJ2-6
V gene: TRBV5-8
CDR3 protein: CASPPKSGANVLTF

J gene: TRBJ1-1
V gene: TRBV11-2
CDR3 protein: CASSLQTDGTEAFF